The 6 T cell receptor beta chains listed next were all sequenced from one sample in a study of blood T cells in healthy people across ages. Using a J-beta primer mix together with a sample-barcoded 5' primer, a second PCR was run for roughly 6 to 11 cycles. TCRdb fed the 5' RACE reads into MiXCR, producing one record per CDR3 protein. The table shows about 1.7 million distinct CDR3 sequences, with roughly 27% occurring only once. The sequenced sample was blood. These TCRs come from a woman aged 30 to 39 in good health.

This clonotype was seen more than once but under ten times. This rearrangement joins TRBV12-3 or TRBV12-4 to TRBJ2-1, with 8 bases matching TRBD2. With V trimmed by 4 bases and J by 3 bases, 5 bases remained unmatched. The CDR3 contains 15 residues. Here the CDR3 reads CASSSSSGLYNEQFF. CDR3 bases: TGTGCCAGCAGTTCCTCTAGCGGGCTCTACAATGAGCAGTTCTTC.

The chain carries TRBV12-3 or TRBV12-4 and TRBJ2-3; 8 bases are shared with TRBD2. This CDR3 has 16 residues. Trimming cost V 2 bases and J 4 bases; bases outside gene matches: 8. CDR3 residues: CASSLMRLAGSDTQYF. The CDR3 nucleotides read TGTGCCAGCAGTTTAATGCGGCTAGCGGGCTCAGATACGCAGTATTTT.

The chain is built from TRBV7-2 and TRBJ2-1, with a tentative D call TRBD2 (7 bases). Per germline, CDR1 SGHTA and CDR2 FQGNSA. This CDR3 comprises 14 residues. In DNA, the CDR3 is TGTGTCAACAGCCCTCCCGGGGGGCGGAATGAGCAGTTCTTC. Translated, it gives CVNSPPGGRNEQFF.

In its sample, this clonotype was seen a few times. This rearrangement joins TRBV9 to TRBJ2-1; the D call may be TRBD1 or TRBD2 (5 bases each). The V and J ends lost 4 bases and 8 bases respectively, with 13 bases between them. The CDR3 sequence is 13 residues long. Germline CDR1 reads SGDLS; CDR2 reads YYNGEE. This CDR3 is CASSPRGGYEQFF. CDR3 nucleotide sequence: TGTGCCAGCAGCCCGAGGGGCGGATATGAGCAGTTCTTC.

This clonotype has a handful of counts. The chain couples TRBV28 to TRBJ2-7; D unclear. Looked up from germline, CDR1 is MDHEN and CDR2 is SYDVKM. The CDR3 is 13 residues long. Trimming took 3 bases from V and 9 from J, leaving 15 bases between them. DNA of the CDR3: TGTGCCAGCAGTTTTGGACGGAAGGGTTGGCAGTACTTC. This translates into CASSFGRKGWQYF.

This clonotype was recorded at least ten times. Its ends do not fully match the called genes, so a read error is possible. The rearrangement links TRBV12-3 or TRBV12-4 to TRBJ2-7; 9 nucleotides line up with TRBD1. The CDR3 totals 15 residues. The CDR3 protein is CASSLGGTGNYEQYF. CDR3 in DNA: TGTGCCAGCAGCTTAGGAGGGACAGGGAACTACGAGCAGTACTTC.